This note documents a single T cell receptor beta chain sequence. The target of this receptor is not known. Base-call qualities are not available, and no considerably larger clone is one nucleotide away. This record comes from a study of CD8+ T cells in alopecia areata (dated by TCRdb to 2016 to 2019). Broadly, across the study: Treated patients were enrolled in an open-label pilot trial of oral tofacitinib, 5 to 10 mg twice daily, for moderate-to-severe alopecia areata. Patients received tofacitinib for 6 to 18 months and were then followed off drug for 6 months to check for delayed response and recurrence. For the treated patients, the SALT score, which quantifies what percentage of scalp surface area is affected, served as the measure of disease severity. In both human patients and the C3H/HeJ mouse model, the study applied high-throughput TCRbeta sequencing to look at T cell clonal expansion in alopecia areata. In humans, TCRbeta sequencing was performed on scalp tissue and on sorted CD4+ and CD8+ peripheral blood T cells from healthy controls and from patients with patchy or totalis/universalis alopecia areata. Tofacitinib-treated patients had biopsies at baseline and at 4 and 24 weeks of treatment, with a later scalp biopsy in several patients. Scalp clonality was compared across normal scalp (n=4), patchy alopecia areata scalp (n=8), and alopecia totalis/universalis scalp (n=8). RNA came from the PAXgene miRNA kit for fixed scalp, the miRNeasy kit for PBMCs, and the RNeasy kit for mouse skin. immunoSEQ multiplex PCR using 35 Vbeta forward primers and 13 Jbeta reverse primers was used to amplify TCRbeta CDR3 regions. Overall study outcomes, separate from this receptor: Unlike mouse skin, which is dominated by gammadelta T cells, normal human skin has resident alphabeta T cells that are also sequenced, and this complicates analysis of the scalp TCR repertoire. Shared TCR sequences between patients were less evident than in mice, which may be partly attributable to HLA diversity in the patient population. Because the treated cohort was small and included a single nonresponder, larger studies are needed to assess links between baseline CD8+ expansion and response. During tofacitinib treatment, many expanded lesional clones stuck around in both scalp and blood, and this persistence may partly explain why relapse happens after treatment is stopped. Compared with normal scalp, lesional scalp, particularly in alopecia totalis/universalis, had higher clonality and more expanded CD8+ clones, which suggests antigenic drive. Tofacitinib significantly lowered scalp clonality and the number of expanded CD8+ clones among the top 100 scalp clones.

The protocol used for the library was the immunoSEQ multiplex PCR assay. For TCR sequencing, RNA was extracted from every sample and reverse transcribed into cDNA to serve as template. First-strand cDNA was synthesized using SuperScript III with a 2:1 mix of oligo-dT and random hexamers. A synthetic immune receptor repertoire was used to gauge amplification bias, and whatever bias remained was removed computationally. For the original study's pipeline: Raw reads were preprocessed to remove errors, and CDR3 was defined according to IMGT conventions as the region from the conserved cysteine to phenylalanine. Clonality was computed by normalizing Shannon entropy by log2 of the number of productive unique TCRs and subtracting the result from 1. Whether scalp clones were CD4 or CD8 was inferred by matching scalp TCRbeta sequences against CD4 and CD8 repertoires sorted from blood. TCRdb obtained this table from immuneACCESS and retained in-frame rearrangements with V and J assigned. These tables miss some clones; where compared with another copy, unresolved V genes account for less than half of the shortfall, and the remainder is unexplained. That table gives V, J and clone size, and the DNA gave D and trimming. In all, the sample holds approximately 130,000 clones, and over 60% of those were seen once. In total, the top ten clones hold around 6% of the sample.

The junction carries 8 bases between V and J, which are trimmed by 2 bases and 9 bases respectively. The germline V gene supplies CDR1 MDHEN and CDR2 SYDVKM. The CDR3 goes from the cysteine to the phenylalanine over 12 residues. The retained sequence is limited to the CDR3, 36 bases, with the frame set at the first base. The time point label corresponds to: around 4 weeks on oral tofacitinib. In the paper's terms, the treatment or condition label means: oral pan-JAK inhibitor, 5-10 mg twice daily. Lesional scalp punch biopsies and peripheral blood were collected from alopecia areata patients. PBMCs were isolated by density centrifugation and stained for CD3, CD4 and CD8, and CD4+ and CD8+ T cells were sorted on a FACSAria.

The rearrangement combines TRBV28 with TRBJ2-1; TRBD1 is possibly the D segment (5 matching bases). The specimen comprised CD4+ T cells sorted from blood, sampled at week 4, from a patient treated with tofacitinib. The TCR originated in a human donor with alopecia areata. The nucleotide sequence reads as follows: TGTGCCAGCAGTTTACAGGGTGGTGAGCAGTTCTTC. The encoded protein is CASSLQGGEQFF.